This TCR beta chain was obtained from a study of technical replicates of blood from a few donors. TCRdb keeps only in-frame clones here, not all; method: immunoSEQ multiplex PCR. Seen here are roughly 52,000 clones, 90% to 95% observed once, and the top ten hold around 3%. The CDR3 runs 15 residues. V lost 7 bases to trimming and J lost 2 bases; unmatched junction nucleotides: 6. Per germline, CDR1 SNHLY and CDR2 FYNNEI. The receptor comes from a human donor in good health. Some clones in this sample may be carry-over from other donors' samples. V and J are TRBV2 and TRBJ1-5; TRBD1 agrees at 9 bases. The sequencing sample was made of PBMCs. The CDR3 protein is CASTLDRGRNQPQHF. DNA for the CDR3: TGTGCCAGCACCTTGGACAGGGGACGCAATCAGCCCCAGCATTTT.